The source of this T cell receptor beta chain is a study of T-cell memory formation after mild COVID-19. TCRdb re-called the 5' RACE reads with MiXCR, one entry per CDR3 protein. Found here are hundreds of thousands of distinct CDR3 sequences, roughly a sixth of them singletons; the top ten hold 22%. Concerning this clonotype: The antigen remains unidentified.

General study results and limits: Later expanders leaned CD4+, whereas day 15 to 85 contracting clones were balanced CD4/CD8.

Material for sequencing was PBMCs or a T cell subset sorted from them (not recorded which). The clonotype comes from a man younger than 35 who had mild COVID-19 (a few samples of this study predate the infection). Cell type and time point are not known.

The CDR3 coding sequence is TGCAGTGCTAGCGAGGCAGGAATCTATGGCTACACCTTC. This codes for CSASEAGIYGYTF. The gene calls are TRBV20-1 and TRBJ1-2; the D is unclear. This CDR3 is 13 amino acids long. The germline gives CDR1 DFQATT, CDR2 SNEGSKA (reference sequence). V dropped 3 bases and J dropped 4 bases, with 12 bases sitting between them.